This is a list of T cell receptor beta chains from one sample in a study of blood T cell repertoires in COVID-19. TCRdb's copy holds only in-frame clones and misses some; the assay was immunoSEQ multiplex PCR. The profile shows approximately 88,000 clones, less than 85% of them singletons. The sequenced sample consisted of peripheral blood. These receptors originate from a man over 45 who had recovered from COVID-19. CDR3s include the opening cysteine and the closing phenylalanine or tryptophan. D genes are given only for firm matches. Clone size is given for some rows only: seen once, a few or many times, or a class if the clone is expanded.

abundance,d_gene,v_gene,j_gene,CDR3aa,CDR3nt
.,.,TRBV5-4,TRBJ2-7,CASSLRTGGSDYEQYF,TGTGCCAGCAGCTTGAGGACGGGTGGGAGTGACTACGAGCAGTACTTC
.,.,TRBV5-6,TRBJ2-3,CASSLGLAADTQYF,TGTGCCAGCAGCTTGGGTCTAGCCGCAGATACGCAGTATTTT
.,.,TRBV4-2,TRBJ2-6,CASSQESQGLGANVLTF,TGTGCCAGCAGCCAAGAGAGCCAGGGGCTGGGGGCCAACGTCCTGACTTTC
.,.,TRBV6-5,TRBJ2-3,CASSYSLSGGTDTQYF,TGTGCCAGCAGTTACTCTCTGTCAGGGGGCACAGATACGCAGTATTTT
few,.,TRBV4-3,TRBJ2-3,CASSQDVSEGFGDTQYF,TGCGCCAGCAGCCAAGATGTCAGCGAAGGCTTCGGGGATACGCAGTATTTT
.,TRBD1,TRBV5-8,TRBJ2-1,CASSLSRGTAYNEQFF,TGTGCCAGCAGCTTAAGCAGGGGGACAGCCTACAATGAGCAGTTCTTC
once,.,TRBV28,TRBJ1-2,CASRTPTGSYGYTF,TGTGCCAGCAGAACACCAACAGGGAGCTATGGCTACACCTTC
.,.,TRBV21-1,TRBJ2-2,CASSEDRVEDTGELFF,TGTGCCAGCAGCGAGGACAGGGTGGAGGACACCGGGGAGCTGTTTTTT
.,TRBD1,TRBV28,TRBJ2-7,CASSLSGQGPYEQYF,TGTGCCAGCAGTTTATCGGGACAGGGACCCTACGAGCAGTACTTC
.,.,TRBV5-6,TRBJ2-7,CASTVNQGYSYEQYF,TGTGCCAGCACCGTCAACCAGGGTTATTCCTACGAGCAGTACTTC
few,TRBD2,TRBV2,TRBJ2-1,CASSLVSAGGHNEQFF,TGTGCCAGCAGCCTCGTCTCAGCGGGAGGGCACAATGAGCAGTTCTTC
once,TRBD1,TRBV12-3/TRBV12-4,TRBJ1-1,CASSRQGSTEAFF,TGTGCCAGCAGTCGACAGGGGTCAACTGAAGCTTTCTTT
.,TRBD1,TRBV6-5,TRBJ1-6,CASSLQGAYNSPLHF,TGTGCCAGCAGTTTACAGGGGGCCTATAATTCACCCCTCCACTTT
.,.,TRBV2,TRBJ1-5,CASSDASGNQPQHF,TGTGCCAGCAGTGATGCGTCCGGCAATCAGCCCCAGCATTTT
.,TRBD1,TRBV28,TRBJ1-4,CASSSRTGYRTNEKLFF,TGTGCCAGCAGTTCCCGGACAGGGTATCGAACTAATGAAAAACTGTTTTTT
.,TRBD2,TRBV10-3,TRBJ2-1,CATLAGNNEQFF,TGTGCCACCCTAGCGGGAAACAATGAGCAGTTCTTC
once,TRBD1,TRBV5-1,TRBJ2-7,CASSGDRGPSYEQYF,TGCGCCAGCAGCGGGGACAGGGGGCCATCCTACGAGCAGTACTTC
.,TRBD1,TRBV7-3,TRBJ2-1,CASSTGTGNNEQFF,TGTGCCAGCAGCACCGGGACAGGGAACAATGAGCAGTTCTTC
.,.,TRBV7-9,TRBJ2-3,CASSPDRDLDLDTQYF,TGTGCCAGCAGCCCAGACAGGGACTTGGATCTCGATACGCAGTATTTT
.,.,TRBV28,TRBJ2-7,CASRPSTTGAYEQYF,TGTGCCAGCAGACCCTCCACTACGGGGGCCTACGAGCAGTACTTC
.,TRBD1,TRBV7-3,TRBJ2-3,CASSPGQSTDTQYF,TGTGCCAGCAGCCCGGGACAGAGCACAGATACGCAGTATTTT
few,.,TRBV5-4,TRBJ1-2,CASSVDGNYGYTF,TGTGCCAGCAGCGTGGACGGGAACTATGGCTACACCTTC
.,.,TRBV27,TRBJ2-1,CASGVTGGPNEQFF,TGTGCCAGCGGGGTCACGGGGGGCCCCAATGAGCAGTTCTTC
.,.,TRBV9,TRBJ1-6,CASSPRPQVSSPLHF,TGTGCCAGCAGCCCGAGGCCACAGGTTTCTTCACCCCTCCACTTT
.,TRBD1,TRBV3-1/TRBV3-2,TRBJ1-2,CASSQETGVYGYTF,TGTGCCAGCAGCCAAGAGACAGGGGTTTATGGCTACACCTTC
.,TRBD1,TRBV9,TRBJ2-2,CASSAVTGGASGELFF,TGTGCCAGCAGCGCCGTGACAGGGGGCGCATCCGGGGAGCTGTTTTTT
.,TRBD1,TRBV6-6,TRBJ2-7,CASRLTGTGVYEQYF,TGTGCCAGCAGACTCACCGGGACAGGGGTCTACGAGCAGTACTTC
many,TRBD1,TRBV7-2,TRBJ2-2,CASSRRQGPGELFF,TGTGCCAGCAGCCGCAGACAGGGGCCCGGGGAGCTGTTTTTT
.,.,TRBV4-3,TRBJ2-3,CASSPTRNREDTQYF,TGCGCCAGCAGCCCGACTCGAAATAGAGAAGATACGCAGTATTTT
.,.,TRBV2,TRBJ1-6,CASSAMTGRINSPLHF,TGTGCCAGCAGTGCCATGACCGGGAGGATTAATTCACCCCTCCACTTT
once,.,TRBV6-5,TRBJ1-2,CASSYPGKIYGYTF,TGTGCCAGCAGTTACCCGGGTAAGATCTATGGCTACACCTTC
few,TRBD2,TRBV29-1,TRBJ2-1,CSVEDSGTRLYNEQFF,TGCAGCGTTGAAGATTCGGGGACTAGACTTTACAATGAGCAGTTCTTC
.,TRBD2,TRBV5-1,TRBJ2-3,CASGTSDPTDTQYF,TGCGCCAGCGGGACTAGTGATCCCACAGATACGCAGTATTTT
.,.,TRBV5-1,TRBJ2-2,CASSLGAGTNTGELFF,TGCGCCAGCAGCTTGGGTGCGGGGACGAACACCGGGGAGCTGTTTTTT
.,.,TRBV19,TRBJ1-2,CASSAGDYGYTF,TGTGCCAGTAGCGCAGGGGATTATGGCTACACCTTC
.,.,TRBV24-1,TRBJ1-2,CAARGRRCTF,TGTGCCGCCCGGGGTCGGAGGTGCACCTTC
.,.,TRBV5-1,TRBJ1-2,CASSLRTENYGYTF,TGCGCCAGCAGCTTGCGGACAGAAAACTATGGCTACACCTTC
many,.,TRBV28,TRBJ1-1,CASSFWLLGRRTEAFF,TGTGCCAGCAGTTTCTGGCTTTTGGGGAGGCGAACTGAAGCTTTCTTT